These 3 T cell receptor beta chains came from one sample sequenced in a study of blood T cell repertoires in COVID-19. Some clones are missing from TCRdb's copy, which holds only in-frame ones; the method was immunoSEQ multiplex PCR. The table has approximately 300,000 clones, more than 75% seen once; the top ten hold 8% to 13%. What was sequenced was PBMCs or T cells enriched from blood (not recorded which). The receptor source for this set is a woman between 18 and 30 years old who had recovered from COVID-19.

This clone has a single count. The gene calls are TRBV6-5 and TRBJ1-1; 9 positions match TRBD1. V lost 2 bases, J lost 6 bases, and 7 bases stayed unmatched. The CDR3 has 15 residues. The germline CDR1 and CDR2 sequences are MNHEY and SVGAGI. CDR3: CASSYTTGGAPEAFF. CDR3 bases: TGTGCCAGCAGTTACACCACAGGGGGCGCCCCTGAAGCTTTCTTT.

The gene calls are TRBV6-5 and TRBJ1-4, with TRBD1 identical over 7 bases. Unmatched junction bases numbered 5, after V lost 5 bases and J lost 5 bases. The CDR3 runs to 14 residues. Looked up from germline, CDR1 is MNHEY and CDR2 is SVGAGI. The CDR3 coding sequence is TGTGCCAGCAGTACCGGGACAGCGAATGAAAAACTGTTTTTT. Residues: CASSTGTANEKLFF.

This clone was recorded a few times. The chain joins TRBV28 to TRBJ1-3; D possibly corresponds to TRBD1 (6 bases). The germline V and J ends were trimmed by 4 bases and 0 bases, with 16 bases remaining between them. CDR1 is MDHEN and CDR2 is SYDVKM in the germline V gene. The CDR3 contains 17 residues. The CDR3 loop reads CASSYAGTTYSGNTIYF. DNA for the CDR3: TGTGCCAGCAGTTATGCCGGGACAACCTACTCTGGAAACACCATATATTTT. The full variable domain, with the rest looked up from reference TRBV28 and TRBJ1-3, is DVKVTQSSRYLVKRTGEKVFLECVQDMDHENMFWYRQDPGLGLRLIYFSYDVKMKEKGDIPEGYSVSREKKERFSLILESASTNQTSMYLCASSYAGTTYSGNTIYFGEGSWLTVV.